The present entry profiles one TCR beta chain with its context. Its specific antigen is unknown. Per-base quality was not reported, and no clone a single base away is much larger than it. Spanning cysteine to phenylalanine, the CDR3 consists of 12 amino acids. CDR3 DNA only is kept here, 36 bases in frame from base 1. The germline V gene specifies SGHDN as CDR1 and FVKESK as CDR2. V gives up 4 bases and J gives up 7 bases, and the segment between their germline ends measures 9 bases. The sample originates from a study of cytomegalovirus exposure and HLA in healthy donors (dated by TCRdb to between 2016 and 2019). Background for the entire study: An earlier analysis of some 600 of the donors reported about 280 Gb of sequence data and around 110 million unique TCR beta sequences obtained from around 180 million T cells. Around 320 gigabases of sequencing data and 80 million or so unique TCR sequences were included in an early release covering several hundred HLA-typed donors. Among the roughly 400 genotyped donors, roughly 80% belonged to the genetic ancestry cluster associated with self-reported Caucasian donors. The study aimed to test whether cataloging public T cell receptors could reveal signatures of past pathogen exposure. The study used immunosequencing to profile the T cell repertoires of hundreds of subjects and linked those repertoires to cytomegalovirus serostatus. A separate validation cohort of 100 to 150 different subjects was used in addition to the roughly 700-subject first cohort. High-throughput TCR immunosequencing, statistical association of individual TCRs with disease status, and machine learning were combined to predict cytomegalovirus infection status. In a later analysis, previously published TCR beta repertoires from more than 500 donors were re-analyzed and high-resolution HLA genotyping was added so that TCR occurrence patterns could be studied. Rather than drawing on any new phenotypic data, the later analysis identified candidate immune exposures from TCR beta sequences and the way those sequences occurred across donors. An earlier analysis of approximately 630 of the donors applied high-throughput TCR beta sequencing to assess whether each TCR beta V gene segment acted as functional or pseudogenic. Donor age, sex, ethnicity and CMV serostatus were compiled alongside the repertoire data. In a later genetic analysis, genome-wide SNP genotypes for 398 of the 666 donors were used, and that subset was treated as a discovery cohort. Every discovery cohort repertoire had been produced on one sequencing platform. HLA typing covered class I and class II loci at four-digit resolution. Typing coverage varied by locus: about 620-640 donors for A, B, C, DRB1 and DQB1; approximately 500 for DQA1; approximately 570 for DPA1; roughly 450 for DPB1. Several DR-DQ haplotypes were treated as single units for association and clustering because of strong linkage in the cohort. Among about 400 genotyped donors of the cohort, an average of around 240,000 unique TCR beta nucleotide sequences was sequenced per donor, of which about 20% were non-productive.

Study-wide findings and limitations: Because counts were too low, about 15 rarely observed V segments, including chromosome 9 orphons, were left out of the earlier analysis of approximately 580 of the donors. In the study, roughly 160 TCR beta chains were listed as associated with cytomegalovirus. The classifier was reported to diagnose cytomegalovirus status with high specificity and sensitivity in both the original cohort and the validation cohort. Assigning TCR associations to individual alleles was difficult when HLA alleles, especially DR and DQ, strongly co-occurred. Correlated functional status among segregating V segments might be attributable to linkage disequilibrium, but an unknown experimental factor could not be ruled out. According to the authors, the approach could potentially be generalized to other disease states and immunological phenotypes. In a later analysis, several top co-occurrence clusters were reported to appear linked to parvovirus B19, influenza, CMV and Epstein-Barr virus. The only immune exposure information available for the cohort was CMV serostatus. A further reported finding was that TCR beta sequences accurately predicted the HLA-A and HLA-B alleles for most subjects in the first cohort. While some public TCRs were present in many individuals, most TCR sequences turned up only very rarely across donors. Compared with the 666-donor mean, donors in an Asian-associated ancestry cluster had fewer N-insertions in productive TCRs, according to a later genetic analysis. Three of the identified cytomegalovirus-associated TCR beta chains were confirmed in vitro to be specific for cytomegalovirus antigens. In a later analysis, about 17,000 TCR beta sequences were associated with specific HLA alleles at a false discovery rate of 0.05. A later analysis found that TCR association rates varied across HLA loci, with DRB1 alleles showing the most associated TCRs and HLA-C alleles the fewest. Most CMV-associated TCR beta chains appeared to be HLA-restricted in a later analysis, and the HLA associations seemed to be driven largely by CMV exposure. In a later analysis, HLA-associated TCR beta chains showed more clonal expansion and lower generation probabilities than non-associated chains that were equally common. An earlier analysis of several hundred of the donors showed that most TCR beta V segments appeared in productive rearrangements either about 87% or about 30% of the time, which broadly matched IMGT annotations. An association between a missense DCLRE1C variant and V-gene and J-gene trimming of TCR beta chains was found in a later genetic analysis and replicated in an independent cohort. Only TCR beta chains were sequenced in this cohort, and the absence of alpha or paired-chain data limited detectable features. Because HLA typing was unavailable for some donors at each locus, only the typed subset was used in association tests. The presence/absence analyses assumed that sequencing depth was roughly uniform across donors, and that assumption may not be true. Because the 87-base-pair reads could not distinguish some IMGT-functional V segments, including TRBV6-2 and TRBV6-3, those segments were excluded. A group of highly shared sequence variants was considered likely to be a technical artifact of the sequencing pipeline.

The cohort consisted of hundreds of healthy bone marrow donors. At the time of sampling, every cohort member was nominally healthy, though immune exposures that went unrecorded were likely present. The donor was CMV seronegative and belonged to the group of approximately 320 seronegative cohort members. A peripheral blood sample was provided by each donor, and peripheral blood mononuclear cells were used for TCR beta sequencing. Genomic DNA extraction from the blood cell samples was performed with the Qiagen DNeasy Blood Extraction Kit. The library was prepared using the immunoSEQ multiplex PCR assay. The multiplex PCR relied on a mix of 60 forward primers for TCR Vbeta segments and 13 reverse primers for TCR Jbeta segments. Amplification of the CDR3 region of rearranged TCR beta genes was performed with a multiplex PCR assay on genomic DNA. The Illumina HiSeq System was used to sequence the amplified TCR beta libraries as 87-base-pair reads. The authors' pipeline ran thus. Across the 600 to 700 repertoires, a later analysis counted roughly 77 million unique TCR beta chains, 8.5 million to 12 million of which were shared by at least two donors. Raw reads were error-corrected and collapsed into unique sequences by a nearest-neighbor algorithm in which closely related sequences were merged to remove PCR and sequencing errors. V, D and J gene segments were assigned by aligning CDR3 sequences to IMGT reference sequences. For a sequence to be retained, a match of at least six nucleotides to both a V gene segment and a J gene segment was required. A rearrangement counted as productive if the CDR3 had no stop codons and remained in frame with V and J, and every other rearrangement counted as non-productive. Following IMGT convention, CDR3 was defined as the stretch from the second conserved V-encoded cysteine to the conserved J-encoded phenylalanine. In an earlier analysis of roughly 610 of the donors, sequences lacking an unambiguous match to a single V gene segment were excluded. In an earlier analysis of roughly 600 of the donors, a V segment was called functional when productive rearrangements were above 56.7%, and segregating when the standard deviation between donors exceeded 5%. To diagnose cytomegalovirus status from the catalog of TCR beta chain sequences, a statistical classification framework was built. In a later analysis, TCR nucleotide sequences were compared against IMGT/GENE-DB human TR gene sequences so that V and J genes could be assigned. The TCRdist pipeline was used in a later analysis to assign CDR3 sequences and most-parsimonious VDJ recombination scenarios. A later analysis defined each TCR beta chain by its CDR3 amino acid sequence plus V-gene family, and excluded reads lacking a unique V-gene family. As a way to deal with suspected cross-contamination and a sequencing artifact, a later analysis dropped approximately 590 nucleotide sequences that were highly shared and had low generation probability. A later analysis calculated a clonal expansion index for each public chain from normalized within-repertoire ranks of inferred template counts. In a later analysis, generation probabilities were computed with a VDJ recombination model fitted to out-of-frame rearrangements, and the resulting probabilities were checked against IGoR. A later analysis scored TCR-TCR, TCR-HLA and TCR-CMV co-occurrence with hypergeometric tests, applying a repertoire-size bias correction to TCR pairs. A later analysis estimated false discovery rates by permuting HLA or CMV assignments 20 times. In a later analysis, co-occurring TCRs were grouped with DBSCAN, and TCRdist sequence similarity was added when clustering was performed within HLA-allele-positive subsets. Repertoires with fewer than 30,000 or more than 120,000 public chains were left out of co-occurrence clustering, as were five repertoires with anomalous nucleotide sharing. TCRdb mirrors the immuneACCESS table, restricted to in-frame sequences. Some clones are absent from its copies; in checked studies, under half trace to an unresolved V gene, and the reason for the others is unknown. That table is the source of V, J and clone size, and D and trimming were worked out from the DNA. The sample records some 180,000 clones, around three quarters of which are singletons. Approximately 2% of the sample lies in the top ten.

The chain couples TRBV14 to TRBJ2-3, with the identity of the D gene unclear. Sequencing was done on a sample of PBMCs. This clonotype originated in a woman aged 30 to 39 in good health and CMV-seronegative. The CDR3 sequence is CASSPSPYTQYF. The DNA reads TGTGCCAGCAGCCCCTCCCCCTATACGCAGTATTTT.